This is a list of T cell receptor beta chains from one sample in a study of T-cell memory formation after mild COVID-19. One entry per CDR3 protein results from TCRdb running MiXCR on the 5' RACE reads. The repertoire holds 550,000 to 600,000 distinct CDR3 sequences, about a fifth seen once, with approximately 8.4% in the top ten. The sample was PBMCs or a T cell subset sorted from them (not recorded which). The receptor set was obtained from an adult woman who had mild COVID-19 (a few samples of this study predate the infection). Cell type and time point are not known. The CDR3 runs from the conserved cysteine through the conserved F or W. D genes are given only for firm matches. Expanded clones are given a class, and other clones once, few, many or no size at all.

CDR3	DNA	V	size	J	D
CASSRVAGGHNEQFF	TGCGCCAGCAGCCGAGTAGCGGGGGGGCACAATGAGCAGTTCTTC	TRBV4-1	.	TRBJ2-1	TRBD2
CASTLGKRGGVRGTQYF	TGTGCCAGCACCCTTGGGAAACGGGGGGGCGTCCGGGGTACGCAGTATTTT	TRBV12-3/TRBV12-4	.	TRBJ2-3	TRBD2
CASSFDSRGSPLHF	TGTGCCAGCAGTTTCGACTCCAGAGGTTCACCCCTCCACTTT	TRBV27	.	TRBJ1-6	.
CATSRDNRLAGVESTYEQYF	TGTGCCACCAGCAGAGATAATCGGCTAGCGGGAGTTGAATCAACCTACGAGCAGTACTTC	TRBV15	few	TRBJ2-7	TRBD2
CATSDADRGETQYF	TGTGCCACCAGTGATGCAGACAGGGGCGAGACCCAGTACTTC	TRBV24-1	.	TRBJ2-5	TRBD1
CASSPPTGSPYNEQFF	TGTGCCAGCAGCCCCCCCACAGGGTCCCCCTACAATGAGCAGTTCTTC	TRBV9	few	TRBJ2-1	.
CSARPKVGGRGYNEQFF	TGCAGTGCTAGACCTAAGGTGGGCGGGAGGGGTTACAATGAGCAGTTCTTC	TRBV20-1	.	TRBJ2-1	TRBD2
CASSYLQGDGELFF	TGTGCCAGCAGTTACCTGCAGGGCGACGGGGAGCTGTTTTTT	TRBV6-5	.	TRBJ2-2	.
CASSVDRGGYTF	TGTGCCAGCAGCGTAGATAGGGGTGGCTACACCTTC	TRBV9	.	TRBJ1-2	.
CASRYPSGGRPQHF	TGTGCCAGCAGATATCCATCGGGGGGCCGGCCCCAGCATTTT	TRBV28	few	TRBJ1-5	.
CASSRGQQPQHF	TGTGCCAGCAGTCGAGGACAACAGCCCCAGCATTTT	TRBV12-3/TRBV12-4	.	TRBJ1-5	.
CSANQGAQSEQFF	TGCAGTGCTAATCAGGGGGCGCAGAGTGAGCAGTTCTTC	TRBV20-1	.	TRBJ2-1	TRBD1
CASSQDGNGGGPTEAFF	TGTGCCAGCAGCCAAGATGGCAACGGAGGAGGGCCCACTGAAGCTTTCTTT	TRBV14	.	TRBJ1-1	.
CASSLAGAGGYEQFF	TGTGCCAGCAGCTTGGCCGGAGCGGGAGGTTATGAGCAGTTCTTC	TRBV5-5	few	TRBJ2-1	TRBD2
CSARNRDRSYNEQFF	TGCAGTGCTAGAAACCGGGATCGCTCCTACAATGAGCAGTTCTTC	TRBV20-1	few	TRBJ2-1	.
CASSLLAGANEQFF	TGTGCCAGCAGTCTACTAGCGGGAGCCAATGAGCAGTTCTTC	TRBV6-2/TRBV6-3	.	TRBJ2-1	TRBD2
CASSQQWTVSGNTIYF	TGCGCCAGCAGCCAACAGTGGACAGTCTCCGGAAACACCATATATTTT	TRBV4-3	few	TRBJ1-3	.
CSVTGLGGYTF	TGCAGCGTTACAGGCCTGGGGGGCTACACCTTC	TRBV29-1	.	TRBJ1-2	.
CASSQGGQGLYIQYF	TGTGCCAGCAGCCAAGGGGGACAGGGATTGTACATTCAGTACTTC	TRBV14	.	TRBJ2-4	TRBD1
CSALVPFGAVEQYF	TGCAGTGCTCTAGTCCCGTTCGGGGCGGTGGAGCAGTACTTC	TRBV20-1	few	TRBJ2-7	.
CSASDPRSGATEAFF	TGCAGTGCTAGTGACCCCCGCTCGGGGGCCACTGAAGCTTTCTTT	TRBV20-1	.	TRBJ1-1	.
CASSSNRDKQYF	TGTGCCAGCAGTTCGAACAGGGATAAGCAGTACTTC	TRBV12-3/TRBV12-4	few	TRBJ2-7	.
CASSPGLAGNEQFF	TGTGCCAGCTCACCCGGACTAGCGGGCAATGAGCAGTTCTTC	TRBV7-3	many	TRBJ2-1	TRBD2
CASSLTGGYPEQFF	TGTGCCAGCAGCTTAACCGGAGGCTATCCTGAGCAGTTCTTC	TRBV7-3	.	TRBJ2-1	.
CASSQNLPGQGAYEQYF	TGCGCCAGCAGCCAAAACCTCCCGGGACAGGGGGCCTACGAGCAGTACTTC	TRBV5-1	.	TRBJ2-7	TRBD1
CASSLGQGANTEAFF	TGTGCCAGCAGCCTTGGACAGGGGGCGAACACTGAAGCTTTCTTT	TRBV4-2	many	TRBJ1-1	TRBD1
CASSFHGGLLAYGYTF	TGTGCCAGCAGTTTTCACGGGGGGCTTTTGGCTTATGGCTACACCTTC	TRBV12-3/TRBV12-4	many	TRBJ1-2	.
CASSSRSSAAATQYF	TGTGCCAGCAGCTCCAGATCTAGCGCCGCGGCTACGCAGTATTTT	TRBV7-2	.	TRBJ2-3	.
CATSDPGQGAGNTGELFF	TGTGCCACCAGTGACCCGGGACAGGGGGCAGGGAACACCGGGGAGCTGTTTTTT	TRBV24-1	.	TRBJ2-2	TRBD1
CASSFSQLTNYGYTF	TGTGCCAGCAGTTTTTCACAGCTGACTAACTATGGCTACACCTTC	TRBV12-3/TRBV12-4	.	TRBJ1-2	.
CASSLTGEVTDTQYF	TGTGCCAGCAGTCTGACAGGGGAGGTTACAGATACGCAGTATTTT	TRBV12-3/TRBV12-4	few	TRBJ2-3	TRBD1
CSAYRSPGLAGEGSTGELFF	TGCAGTGCTTACCGCTCTCCGGGACTAGCGGGAGAAGGCAGCACCGGGGAGCTGTTTTTT	TRBV20-1	.	TRBJ2-2	TRBD2
CASRLASGGASSYNEQFF	TGCGCCAGCAGGTTGGCTAGCGGGGGGGCCAGCTCCTACAATGAGCAGTTCTTC	TRBV5-1	few	TRBJ2-1	TRBD2
CASRNREGNIQYF	TGTGCCAGTAGAAACCGCGAGGGAAACATTCAGTACTTC	TRBV19	few	TRBJ2-4	.